This T cell receptor (beta chain) was captured by sequencing in a study of shared T cell receptors in the human thymus. Trimming cost V 2 bases and J 9 bases, with 12 bases left between them. CDR3 length equals 13 residues. CDR1 is KGHSH and CDR2 is LQKENI in the germline V gene. The method was immunoSEQ multiplex PCR; TCRdb's version includes in-frame clones alone and lacks a portion of them. Among about 400,000 clones listed, over 90% were seen once. The receptor's source is a human donor. The specimen was thymocytes. The chain uses TRBV18 and TRBJ2-3, with D unclear. The CDR3 is CASSPRIGPTQYF. In nucleotides, the CDR3 is TGTGCCAGCTCACCAAGAATAGGACCCACGCAGTATTTT.